These 4 T cell receptor beta chains originate from one sample sequenced in a study of shared clonotypes between healthy human individuals. The assay was immunoSEQ multiplex PCR, and TCRdb's table has in-frame clones only and misses some. This sample yields a few hundred thousand clones, of which around nine tenths are seen a single time; under 20% belongs to the top ten. The sequenced sample consisted of memory CD8+ T cells sorted from blood. Described subset: CD45RO+ cells pooled with CCR7-negative TemRA cells. The receptors were sampled from a man aged 18 to 29 in good health.

The chain has TRBV28 and TRBJ1-3; possibly TRBD1 for D (5 bases). The V end was cut by 3 bases, the J end by 0 bases, with 12 bases between. The germline gives CDR1 MDHEN, CDR2 SYDVKM. This CDR3 comprises 16 residues. The CDR3 DNA is TGTGCCAGCAGTTTCAGGACACCTTACTCTGGAAACACCATATATTTT. Translated: CASSFRTPYSGNTIYF.

The chain recombines TRBV4-1 with TRBJ2-3, with 10 bases identical to TRBD2. Germline CDR1 reads MGHRA; CDR2 reads YSYEKL. The CDR3 covers 17 residues. V was clipped by 6 bases and J by 4 bases; unmatched bases: 13. The CDR3, as DNA: TGCGCCAGCAGTCGCGCCGGAGCGGGGGGGCAGGCAGATACGCAGTATTTT. The encoded protein is CASSRAGAGGQADTQYF.

This rearrangement joins TRBV30 to TRBJ2-6, with 9 bases identical to TRBD1. This CDR3 spans 17 amino acids. The V gene's germline CDR1 is GTSNPN and CDR2 SVGIG (reference sequence). V gave up 2 bases and J gave up 4 bases; unmatched junction bases: 9. CDR3 loop: CAWSPRRTGDGANVLTF. CDR3 nucleotide sequence: TGTGCCTGGAGTCCACGGCGGACAGGGGACGGGGCCAACGTCCTGACTTTC.

This clone was recorded at least ten times. J is TRBJ2-1 and V is TRBV7-2; D remains ambiguous. Trimming left V 2 bases short and J 6 bases short, with 17 bases between. The CDR3 contains 16 residues. The germline gives CDR1 SGHTA, CDR2 FQGNSA. For the CDR3, the DNA is TGTGCCAGCAGCTTATATGGGCTTACAGACTTCAATGAGCAGTTCTTC. Translated, it gives CASSLYGLTDFNEQFF.